One sample yielded the 11 T cell receptor beta chains listed below, sequenced in a study of T and B cells in COVID-19 patients. TRB rearrangements were amplified by multiplex PCR with BIOMED2 TRB-A/B primers. TCRdb reanalysed the multiplex PCR reads using MiXCR and keeps one entry per CDR3 protein. The table shows about 8,200 distinct CDR3 sequences, with 35% to 50% occurring only once. From blood, about 240-550 ng of genomic DNA served as TRB template. Sequencing was carried out using blood. The receptor source for this set is a human donor who had recovered from COVID-19.

In this sample, this clonotype turned up a few times. The chain links TRBV5-4 to TRBJ2-1; D is unclear. Germline lookup yields CDR1 SGHNT and CDR2 YYREEE (reference sequence). V was shortened by 0 bases and J by 9 bases, with 4 bases between the two germline ends. The CDR3 covers 11 residues. The CDR3 protein is CASSLAGEQFF. The CDR3 nucleotides are TGTGCCAGCAGCTTGGCCGGTGAGCAGTTCTTC. Together with reference TRBV5-4 and TRBJ2-1, the CDR3 gives the full variable domain: ETGVTQSPTHLIKTRGQQVTLRCSSQSGHNTVSWYQQALGQGPQFIFQYYREEENGRGNFPPRFSGLQFPNYSSELNVNALELDDSALYLCASSLAGEQFFGPGTRLTVL.

The gene calls are TRBV6-1 and TRBJ2-3, with 8 bases matching TRBD1. The length of the CDR3 is 17 residues. The J segment lost 0 bases and the V segment lost 1 base, leaving 6 bases of the junction unmatched. The germline V gene has CDR1 MNHNS and CDR2 SASEGT. This chain's CDR3 is CASSEVTGGFSTDTQYF. The CDR3 DNA follows: TGTGCCAGCAGTGAAGTTACAGGGGGGTTTAGCACAGATACGCAGTATTTT.

V usage is TRBV5-4 and J usage is TRBJ2-1; a weak D match, TRBD1 (6 bases). This CDR3 is 14 amino acids long. Germline V gives CDR1 SGHNT, CDR2 YYREEE (reference sequence). V was clipped by 4 bases and J by 9 bases, with 17 bases between them. The CDR3 DNA follows: TGTGCCAGCAGCCACAGAACAGGGTCGGGTGAGCAGTTCTTC. This translates into CASSHRTGSGEQFF.

This clonotype was counted only a few times. The genes are TRBV5-6 and TRBJ2-2; D might be TRBD1 or TRBD2, each matching 5 bases. Germline CDR1 SGHDT, CDR2 YYEEEE. This CDR3 has 15 amino acids. V was clipped by 4 bases and J by 4 bases, with 14 bases between them. The CDR3 bases are TGTGCCAGCAGCGGTCCGGGACGGGTCACCGGGGAGCTGTTTTTT. This gives the protein CASSGPGRVTGELFF.

By frequency in the sample, this clonotype is medium-sized. The CDR3 nucleotides read TGTGCCAGCAGCTTAGCTGGCAGGGGGCGGGGAGATACGCAGTATTTT. Residues: CASSLAGRGRGDTQYF. The V call is TRBV11-1, the J call TRBJ2-3, with TRBD1 matching over 8 bases. V shed 0 bases and J 5 bases; nucleotides not matched to a gene: 7. The germline V gene encodes CDR1 SGHAT and CDR2 FQDESV (reference sequence). The CDR3 runs 16 residues.

Notes on this clonotype: Since a much larger clone is just one base distant, this may be a read error. This chain links TRBV19 with TRBJ2-2, with D maybe TRBD1 (6 bases). Germline V gives CDR1 LNHDA, CDR2 SQIVND (reference sequence). This CDR3 is 14 amino acids long. CDR3 DNA sequence: TGTGCCAGTAGTAGTAACAGGGTCCTCGGGAAGCTGTTTTTT. Its protein product is CASSSNRVLGKLFF.

The chain joins TRBV19 to TRBJ1-2, with 7 bases identical to TRBD1. After removal of 4 bases from V and 2 bases from J, the junction contained 4 bases not matched to a gene. This CDR3 contains 14 residues. Germline assignment: CDR1 LNHDA and CDR2 SQIVND (reference sequence). CDR3 coding DNA: TGTGCCAGTAGTAAGTACAGGGGCAACTATGGCTACACCTTC. Its protein is CASSKYRGNYGYTF.

The rearrangement links TRBV7-2 to TRBJ2-5; no reliable D call. V gave up 1 base and J gave up 5 bases, with 5 bases separating them. Germline lookup yields CDR1 SGHTA and CDR2 FQGNSA. The CDR3 contains 12 residues. CDR3 in amino acids: CASSLEWETQYF. For the CDR3, the DNA is TGTGCCAGCAGCTTAGAGTGGGAGACCCAGTACTTC.

This clonotype is judged large (0.1 to 1%). This sequence joins TRBV6-2 or TRBV6-3 and TRBJ2-3, with TRBD2 as a possible D gene (5 bases). This CDR3 contains 16 residues. Germline CDR1 and CDR2: MNHEY and SVGEGT. The V gene lost 6 bases and the J gene lost 4 bases, with 20 bases spanning the gap. DNA for the CDR3: TGTGCCAGCAGCTCTGAACTAGGGCCCTCCCCAGATACGCAGTATTTT. Its translation is CASSSELGPSPDTQYF.

This rearrangement joins TRBV7-6 to TRBJ2-1; possible D gene TRBD2, 7 bases. V was pared by 5 bases and J by 5 bases, with 13 bases between. Germline CDR1 is SGHVS and CDR2 is FNYEAQ. The CDR3 is 14 residues long. In DNA form, the CDR3 reads TGTGCCAGCAGCCGCAAAGGGGGGGACAATGAGCAGTTCTTC. Amino acid sequence: CASSRKGGDNEQFF.

This sequence joins TRBV15 and TRBJ2-1; TRBD1 matches at 9 bases. CDR3 size: 18 residues. Germline V CDR1 and CDR2: LNHNV, YYDKDF (reference sequence). The V and J ends lost 1 base and 6 bases, in that order; junction bases with no gene match: 13. CDR3 sequence reads: CATSRGGWKTGGGNEQFF. The DNA of the CDR3 is TGTGCCACCAGCAGAGGGGGGTGGAAGACAGGGGGTGGCAATGAGCAGTTCTTC.